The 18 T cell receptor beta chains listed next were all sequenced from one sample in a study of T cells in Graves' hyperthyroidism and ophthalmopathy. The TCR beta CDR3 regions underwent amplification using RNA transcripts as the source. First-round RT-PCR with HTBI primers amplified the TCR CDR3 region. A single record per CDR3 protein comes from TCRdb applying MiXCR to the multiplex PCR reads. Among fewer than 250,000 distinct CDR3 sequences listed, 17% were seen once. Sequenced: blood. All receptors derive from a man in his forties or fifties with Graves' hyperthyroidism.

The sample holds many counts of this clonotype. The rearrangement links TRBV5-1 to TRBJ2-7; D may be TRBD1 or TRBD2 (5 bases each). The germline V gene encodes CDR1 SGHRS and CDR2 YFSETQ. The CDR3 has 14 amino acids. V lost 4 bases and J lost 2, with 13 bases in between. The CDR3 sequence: CASSLSTGPYEQYF. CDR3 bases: TGCGCCAGCAGCCTCTCGACGGGACCCTACGAGCAGTACTTC.

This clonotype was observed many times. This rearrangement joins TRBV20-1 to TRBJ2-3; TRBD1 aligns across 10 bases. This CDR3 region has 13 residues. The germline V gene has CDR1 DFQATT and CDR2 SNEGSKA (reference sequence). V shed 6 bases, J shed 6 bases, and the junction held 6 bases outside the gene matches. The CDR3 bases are TGCAGTGCCCGACAGGGGGCGTTGGATACGCAGTATTTT. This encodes CSARQGALDTQYF.

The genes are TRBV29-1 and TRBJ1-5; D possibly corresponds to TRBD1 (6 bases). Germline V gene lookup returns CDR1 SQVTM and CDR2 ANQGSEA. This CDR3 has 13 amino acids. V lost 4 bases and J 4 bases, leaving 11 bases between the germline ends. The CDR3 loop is CSVGGGPNQPQHF. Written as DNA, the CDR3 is TGCAGCGTTGGCGGGGGGCCGAATCAGCCCCAGCATTTT.

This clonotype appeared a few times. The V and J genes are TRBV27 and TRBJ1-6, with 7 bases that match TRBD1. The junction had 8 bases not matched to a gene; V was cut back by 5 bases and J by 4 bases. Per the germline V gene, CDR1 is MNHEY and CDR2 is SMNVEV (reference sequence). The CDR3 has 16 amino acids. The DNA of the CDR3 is TGTGCCAGCAGTCCCGGGACAGTTCTTTATAATTCACCCCTCCACTTT. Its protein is CASSPGTVLYNSPLHF.

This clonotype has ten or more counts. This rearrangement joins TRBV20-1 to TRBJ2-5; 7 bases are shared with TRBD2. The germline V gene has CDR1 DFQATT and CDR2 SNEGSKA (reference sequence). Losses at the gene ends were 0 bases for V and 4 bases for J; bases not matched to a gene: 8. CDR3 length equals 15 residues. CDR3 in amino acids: CSARDGVGRGETQYF. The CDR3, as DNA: TGCAGTGCTAGAGATGGTGTGGGGAGGGGAGAGACCCAGTACTTC.

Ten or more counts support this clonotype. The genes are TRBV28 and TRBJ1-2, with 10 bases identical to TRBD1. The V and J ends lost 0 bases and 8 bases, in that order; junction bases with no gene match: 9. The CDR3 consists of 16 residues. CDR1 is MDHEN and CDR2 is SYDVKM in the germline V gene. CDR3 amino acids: CASSLWRGQGKMGYTF. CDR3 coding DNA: TGTGCCAGCAGTTTATGGAGGGGACAGGGGAAAATGGGCTACACCTTC.

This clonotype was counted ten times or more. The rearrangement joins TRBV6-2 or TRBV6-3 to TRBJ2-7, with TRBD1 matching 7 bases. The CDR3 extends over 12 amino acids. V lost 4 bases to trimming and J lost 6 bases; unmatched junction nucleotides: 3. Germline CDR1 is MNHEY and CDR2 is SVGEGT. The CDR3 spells CASSFYRGEQYF. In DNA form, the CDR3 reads TGTGCCAGCAGTTTTTACAGGGGCGAGCAGTACTTC.

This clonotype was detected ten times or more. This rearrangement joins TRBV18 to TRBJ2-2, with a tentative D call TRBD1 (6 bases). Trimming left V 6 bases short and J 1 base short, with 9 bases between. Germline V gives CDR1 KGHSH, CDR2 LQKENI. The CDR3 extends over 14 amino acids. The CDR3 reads CASSQGQNTGELFF. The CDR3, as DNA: TGTGCCAGCTCGCAGGGACAGAACACCGGGGAGCTGTTTTTT. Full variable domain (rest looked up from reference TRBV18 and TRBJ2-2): NAGVMQNPRHLVRRRGQEARLRCSPMKGHSHVYWYRQLPEEGLKFMVYLQKENIIDESGMPKERFSAEFPKEGPSILRIQQVVRGDSAAYFCASSQGQNTGELFFGEGSRLTVL.

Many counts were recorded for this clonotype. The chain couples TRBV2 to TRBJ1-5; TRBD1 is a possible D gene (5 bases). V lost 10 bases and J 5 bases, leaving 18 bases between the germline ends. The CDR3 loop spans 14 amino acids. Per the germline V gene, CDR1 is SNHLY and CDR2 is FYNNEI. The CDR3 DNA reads TGTGCCACCCAGGCAGAACAGGTAGATCAGCCCCAGCATTTT. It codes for CATQAEQVDQPQHF.

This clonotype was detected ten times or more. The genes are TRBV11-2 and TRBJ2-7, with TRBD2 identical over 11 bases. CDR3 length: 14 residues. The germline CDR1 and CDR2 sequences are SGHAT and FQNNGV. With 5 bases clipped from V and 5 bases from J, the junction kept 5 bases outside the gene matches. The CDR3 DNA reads TGTGCCAGCAGCACGGGACTAGCGGCCAACGAGCAGTACTTC. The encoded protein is CASSTGLAANEQYF.

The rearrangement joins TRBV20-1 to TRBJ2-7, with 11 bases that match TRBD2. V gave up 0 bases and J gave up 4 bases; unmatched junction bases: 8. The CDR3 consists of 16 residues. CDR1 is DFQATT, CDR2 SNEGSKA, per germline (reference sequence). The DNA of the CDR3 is TGCAGTGCTAGAGAGGCTTATCTAGCGGGAGGATACGAGCAGTACTTC. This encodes CSAREAYLAGGYEQYF.

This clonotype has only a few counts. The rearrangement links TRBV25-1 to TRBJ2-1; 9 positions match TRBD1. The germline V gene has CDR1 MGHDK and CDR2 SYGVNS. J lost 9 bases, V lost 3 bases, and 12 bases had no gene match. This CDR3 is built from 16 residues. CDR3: CASSDSTGGVRGEQFF. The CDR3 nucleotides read TGTGCCAGCAGTGACTCGACAGGGGGGGTGCGTGGTGAGCAGTTCTTC.

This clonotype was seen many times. The CDR3 is CASSFSFGEQFF. The CDR3 DNA reads TGTGCCAGCAGTTTCAGCTTCGGTGAGCAGTTCTTC. The rearrangement joins TRBV12-3 or TRBV12-4 to TRBJ2-1; D gene unclear. The CDR3 spans 12 residues. The V end lost 3 bases, the J end lost 9 bases, and 9 bases lay between the germline ends.

The CDR3 nucleotides are TGCGCCAGCAGTGATACTAGTCTCTGGGTCTACAATGAGCAGTTCTTC. Translating gives CASSDTSLWVYNEQFF. The chain joins TRBV10-2 to TRBJ2-1; possibly TRBD2 for D (5 bases). Germline lookup yields CDR1 WSHSY and CDR2 SAAADI. This CDR3 has 16 amino acids. V was shortened by 3 bases and J by 3 bases, with 15 bases between the two germline ends.

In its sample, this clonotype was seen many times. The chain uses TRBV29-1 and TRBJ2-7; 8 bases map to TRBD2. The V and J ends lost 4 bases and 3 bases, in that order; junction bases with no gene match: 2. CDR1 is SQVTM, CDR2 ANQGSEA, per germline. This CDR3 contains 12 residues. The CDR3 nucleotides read TGCAGCGTTGTCGGGACTAGCTACGAGCAGTACTTC. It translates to CSVVGTSYEQYF.

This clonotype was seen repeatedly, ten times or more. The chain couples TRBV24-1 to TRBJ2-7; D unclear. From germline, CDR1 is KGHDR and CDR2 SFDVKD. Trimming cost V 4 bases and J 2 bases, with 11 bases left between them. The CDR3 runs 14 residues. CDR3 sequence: CATSDPKDPYEQYF. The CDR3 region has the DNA TGTGCCACCAGTGACCCGAAAGATCCCTACGAGCAGTACTTC.

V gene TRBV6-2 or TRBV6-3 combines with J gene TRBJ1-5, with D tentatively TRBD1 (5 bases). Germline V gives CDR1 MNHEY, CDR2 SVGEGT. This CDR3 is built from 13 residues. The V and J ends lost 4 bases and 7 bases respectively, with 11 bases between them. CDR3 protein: CASSSRGTQPQHF. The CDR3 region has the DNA TGTGCCAGCAGTTCTCGTGGGACCCAGCCCCAGCATTTT.

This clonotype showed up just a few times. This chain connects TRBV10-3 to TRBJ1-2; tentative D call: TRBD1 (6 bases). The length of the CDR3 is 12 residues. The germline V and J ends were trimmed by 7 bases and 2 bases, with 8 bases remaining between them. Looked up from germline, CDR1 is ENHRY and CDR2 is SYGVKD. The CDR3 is CAITGQNYGYTF. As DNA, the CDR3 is TGTGCCATCACTGGACAGAACTATGGCTACACCTTC.